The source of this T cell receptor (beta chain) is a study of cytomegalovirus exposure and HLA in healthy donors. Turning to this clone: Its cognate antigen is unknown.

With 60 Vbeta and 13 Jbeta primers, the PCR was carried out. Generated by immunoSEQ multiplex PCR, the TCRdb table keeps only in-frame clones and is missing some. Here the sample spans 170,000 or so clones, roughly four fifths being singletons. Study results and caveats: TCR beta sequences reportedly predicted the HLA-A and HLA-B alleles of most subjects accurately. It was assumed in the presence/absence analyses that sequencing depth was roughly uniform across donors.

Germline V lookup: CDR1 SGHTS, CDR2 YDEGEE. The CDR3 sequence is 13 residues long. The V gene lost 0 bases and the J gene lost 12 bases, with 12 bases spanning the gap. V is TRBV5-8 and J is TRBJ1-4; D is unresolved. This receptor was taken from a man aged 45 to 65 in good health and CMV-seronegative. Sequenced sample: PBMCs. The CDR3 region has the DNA TGTGCCAGCAGCTTGGGAGGGAGGGATGAACTGTTTTTT. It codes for CASSLGGRDELFF.